This T cell receptor beta chain was profiled in a study of T cells after yellow fever vaccination. The germline V and J ends were trimmed by 6 bases and 0 bases, with 19 bases remaining between them. Per the germline V gene, CDR1 is MNHEY and CDR2 is SVGEGT. This CDR3 spans 17 amino acids. Researchers made TCR cDNA using 5'RACE template switching, and this step added a universal primer site and UMIs. Using its own MiXCR run on the 5' RACE reads, TCRdb lists one record per CDR3 protein. The repertoire consists of about 350,000 distinct CDR3 sequences, with around 10% occurring once and the leading ten covering roughly 18%. Comment on this clonotype: Its cognate antigen is unknown.

Study-wide results and caveats: By day 5 rather than day 15, the secondary response had peaked, though it was weaker. Contamination of FACS-sorted repertoires by abundant clonotypes from the bulk population could occur.

The receptor's source is a young man who received the YFV17D yellow fever vaccine. The chain couples TRBV6-2 or TRBV6-3 to TRBJ2-3; D gene uncertain. This material consisted of PBMCs, taken on the day of the first yellow fever vaccination. The CDR3 region is CASSARQYQTSTDTQYF. The CDR3, as DNA: TGTGCCAGCAGCGCCCGGCAATACCAAACTAGCACAGATACGCAGTATTTT.